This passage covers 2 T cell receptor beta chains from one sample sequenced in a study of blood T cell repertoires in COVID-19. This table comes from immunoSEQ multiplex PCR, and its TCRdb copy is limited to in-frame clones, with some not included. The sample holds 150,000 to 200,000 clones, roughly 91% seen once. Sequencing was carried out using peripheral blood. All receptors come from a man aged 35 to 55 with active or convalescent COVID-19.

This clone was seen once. CDR3 loop: CASSLDRTSSYEQYF. The CDR3 DNA follows: TGCGCCAGCAGCTTGGACAGGACGAGCTCCTACGAGCAGTACTTC. J is TRBJ2-7 and V is TRBV5-1, with TRBD1 as a possible D gene (5 bases). V shed 0 bases and J shed 0 bases, with 10 bases lying between them. The CDR3 totals 15 residues. Per germline, CDR1 SGHRS and CDR2 YFSETQ.

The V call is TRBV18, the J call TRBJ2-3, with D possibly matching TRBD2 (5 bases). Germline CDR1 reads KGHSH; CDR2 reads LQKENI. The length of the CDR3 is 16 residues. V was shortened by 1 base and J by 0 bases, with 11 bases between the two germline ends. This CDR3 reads CASSPQRVGSTDTQYF. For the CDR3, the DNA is TGTGCCAGCTCACCACAGAGGGTGGGCAGCACAGATACGCAGTATTTT.